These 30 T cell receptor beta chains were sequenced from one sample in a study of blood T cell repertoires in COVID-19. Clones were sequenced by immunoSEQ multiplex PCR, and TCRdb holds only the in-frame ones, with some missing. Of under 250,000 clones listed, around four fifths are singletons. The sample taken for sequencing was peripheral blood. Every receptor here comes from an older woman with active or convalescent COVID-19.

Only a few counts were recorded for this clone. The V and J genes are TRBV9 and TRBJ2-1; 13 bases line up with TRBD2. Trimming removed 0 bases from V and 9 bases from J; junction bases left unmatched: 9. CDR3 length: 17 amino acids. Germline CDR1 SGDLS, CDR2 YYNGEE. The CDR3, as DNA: TGTGCCAGCAGCGTAGTTGGTGGACTAGCGGGAGATTCTGAGCAGTTCTTC. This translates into CASSVVGGLAGDSEQFF.

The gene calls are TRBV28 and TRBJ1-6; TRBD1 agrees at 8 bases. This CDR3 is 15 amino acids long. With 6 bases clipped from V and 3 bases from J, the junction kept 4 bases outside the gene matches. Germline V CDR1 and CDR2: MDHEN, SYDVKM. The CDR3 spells CASSQDRGYNSPLHF. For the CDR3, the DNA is TGTGCCAGCAGCCAAGACAGGGGCTATAATTCACCCCTCCACTTT.

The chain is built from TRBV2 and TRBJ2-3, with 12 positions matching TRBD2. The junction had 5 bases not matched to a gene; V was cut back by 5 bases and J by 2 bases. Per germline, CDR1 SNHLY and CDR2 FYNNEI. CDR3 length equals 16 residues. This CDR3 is CASSRTSGIPTDTQYF. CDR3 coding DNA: TGTGCCAGCAGTAGGACTAGCGGGATACCCACAGATACGCAGTATTTT.

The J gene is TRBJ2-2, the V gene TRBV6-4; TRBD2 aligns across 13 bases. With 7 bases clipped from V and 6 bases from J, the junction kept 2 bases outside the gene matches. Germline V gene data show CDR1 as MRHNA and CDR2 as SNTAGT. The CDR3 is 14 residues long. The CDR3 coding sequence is TGTGCCAGCATGGGACTAGCGGGATCCGGGGAGCTGTTTTTT. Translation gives CASMGLAGSGELFF.

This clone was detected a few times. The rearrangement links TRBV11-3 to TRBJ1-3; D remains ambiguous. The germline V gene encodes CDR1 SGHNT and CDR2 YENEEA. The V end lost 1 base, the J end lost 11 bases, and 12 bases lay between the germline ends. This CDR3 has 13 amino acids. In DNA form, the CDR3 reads TGTGCCAGCAGCTTAGGAATCGGTGTCGCCATATATTTT. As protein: CASSLGIGVAIYF.

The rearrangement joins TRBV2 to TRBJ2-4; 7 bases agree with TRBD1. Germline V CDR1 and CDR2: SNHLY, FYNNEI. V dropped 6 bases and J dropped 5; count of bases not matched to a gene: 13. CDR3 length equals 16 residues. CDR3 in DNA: TGTGCCAGCAGCAAAAGGGGACAGTTCCCTCAAAACATTCAGTACTTC. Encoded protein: CASSKRGQFPQNIQYF.

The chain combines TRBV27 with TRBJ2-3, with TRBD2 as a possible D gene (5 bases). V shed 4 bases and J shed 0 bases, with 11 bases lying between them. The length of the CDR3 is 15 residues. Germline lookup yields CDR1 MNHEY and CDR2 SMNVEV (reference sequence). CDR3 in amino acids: CASSWRVSSTDTQYF. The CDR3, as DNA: TGTGCCAGCAGTTGGCGGGTCTCTAGCACAGATACGCAGTATTTT.

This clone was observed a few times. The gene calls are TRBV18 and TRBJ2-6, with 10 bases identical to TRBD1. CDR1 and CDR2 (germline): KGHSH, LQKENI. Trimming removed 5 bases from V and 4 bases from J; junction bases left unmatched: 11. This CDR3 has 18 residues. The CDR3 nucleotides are TGTGCCAGCTCAGAAGACAGGGGGCTCTTTTTAGGGGCCAACGTCCTGACTTTC. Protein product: CASSEDRGLFLGANVLTF.

The CDR3 nucleotides read TGTGCCAGCTCTCTCGGACAATCACAGGGGTCCTATGGCTACACCTTC. Translation gives CASSLGQSQGSYGYTF. This rearrangement joins TRBV13 to TRBJ1-2, with 7 bases identical to TRBD1. Germline trimming cut 8 bases from V and 4 bases from J; bases unmatched to any gene: 16. CDR1 and CDR2 from the germline V gene are PRHDT and FYEKMQ (reference sequence). The CDR3 consists of 16 residues.

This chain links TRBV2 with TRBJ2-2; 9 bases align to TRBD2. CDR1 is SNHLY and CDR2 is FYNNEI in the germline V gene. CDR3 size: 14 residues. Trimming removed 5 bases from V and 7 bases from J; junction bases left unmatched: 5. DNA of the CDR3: TGTGCCAGCAGTAAGGCTAGCGGGAACGGGGAGCTGTTTTTT. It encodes CASSKASGNGELFF.

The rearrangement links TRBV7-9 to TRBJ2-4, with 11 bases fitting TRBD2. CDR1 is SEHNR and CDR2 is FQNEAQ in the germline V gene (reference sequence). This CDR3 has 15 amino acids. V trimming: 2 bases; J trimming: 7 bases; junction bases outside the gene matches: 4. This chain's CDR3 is CASSLTLAGANIQYF. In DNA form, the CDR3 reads TGTGCCAGCAGCTTAACACTAGCGGGAGCTAACATTCAGTACTTC. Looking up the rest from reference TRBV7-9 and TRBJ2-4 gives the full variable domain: DTGVSQNPRHKITKRGQNVTFRCDPISEHNRLYWYRQTLGQGPEFLTYFQNEAQLEKSRLLSDRFSAERPKGSFSTLEIQRTEQGDSAMYLCASSLTLAGANIQYFGAGTRLSVL.

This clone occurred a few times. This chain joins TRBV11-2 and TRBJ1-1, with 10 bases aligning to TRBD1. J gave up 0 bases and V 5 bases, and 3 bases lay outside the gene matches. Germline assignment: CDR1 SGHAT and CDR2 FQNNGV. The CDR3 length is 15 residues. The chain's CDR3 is CASSRQGAMNTEAFF. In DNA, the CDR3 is TGTGCCAGCAGCAGACAGGGGGCGATGAACACTGAAGCTTTCTTT.

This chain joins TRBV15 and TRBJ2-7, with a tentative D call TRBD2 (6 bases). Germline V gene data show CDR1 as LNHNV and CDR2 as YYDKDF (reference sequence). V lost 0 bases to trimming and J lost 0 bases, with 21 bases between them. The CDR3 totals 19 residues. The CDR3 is CATSRDRSGAGSPSYEQYF. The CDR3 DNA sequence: TGTGCCACCAGCAGAGATAGAAGCGGAGCCGGGAGTCCCTCCTACGAGCAGTACTTC.

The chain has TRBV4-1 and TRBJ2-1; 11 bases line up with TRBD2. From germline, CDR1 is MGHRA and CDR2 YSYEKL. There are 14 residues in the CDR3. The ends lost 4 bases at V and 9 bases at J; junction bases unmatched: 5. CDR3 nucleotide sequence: TGCGCCAGCAGCCCACTGCTAGCGGGAGGTGAGCAGTTCTTC. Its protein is CASSPLLAGGEQFF.

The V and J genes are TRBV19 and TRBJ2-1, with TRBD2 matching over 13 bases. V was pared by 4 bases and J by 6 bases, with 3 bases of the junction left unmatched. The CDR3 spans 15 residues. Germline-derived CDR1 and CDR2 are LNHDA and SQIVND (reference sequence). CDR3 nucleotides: TGTGCCAGTAGTACAACTAGCGGGAGGGTCAATGAGCAGTTCTTC. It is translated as CASSTTSGRVNEQFF.

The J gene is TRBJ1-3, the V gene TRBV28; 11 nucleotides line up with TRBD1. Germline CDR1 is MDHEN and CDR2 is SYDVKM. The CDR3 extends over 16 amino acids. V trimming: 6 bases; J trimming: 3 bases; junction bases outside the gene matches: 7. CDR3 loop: CASSNRGQGVGNTIYF. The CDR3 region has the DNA TGTGCCAGCAGCAATAGGGGACAGGGGGTTGGAAACACCATATATTTT.

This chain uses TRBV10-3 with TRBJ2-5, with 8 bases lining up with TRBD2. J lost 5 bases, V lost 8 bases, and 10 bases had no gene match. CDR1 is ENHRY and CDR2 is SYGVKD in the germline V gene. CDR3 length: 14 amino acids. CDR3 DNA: TGTGCCATCGCGAGCGGGAGCACCCAGGAGACCCAGTACTTC. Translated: CAIASGSTQETQYF.

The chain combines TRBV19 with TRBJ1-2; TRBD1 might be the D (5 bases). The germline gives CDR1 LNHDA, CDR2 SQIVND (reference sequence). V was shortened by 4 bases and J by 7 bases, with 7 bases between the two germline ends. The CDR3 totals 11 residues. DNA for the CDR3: TGTGCCAGTAGTACAGGGTTTGGCTACACCTTC. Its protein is CASSTGFGYTF. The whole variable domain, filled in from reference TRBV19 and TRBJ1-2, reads DGGITQSPKYLFRKEGQNVTLSCEQNLNHDAMYWYRQDPGQGLRLIYYSQIVNDFQKGDIAEGYSVSREKKESFPLTVTSAQKNPTAFYLCASSTGFGYTFGSGTRLTVV.

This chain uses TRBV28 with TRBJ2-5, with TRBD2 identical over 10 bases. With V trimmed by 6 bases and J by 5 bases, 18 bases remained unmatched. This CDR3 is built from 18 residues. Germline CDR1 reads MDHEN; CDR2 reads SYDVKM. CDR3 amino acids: CASSTLHLAGGVEETQYF. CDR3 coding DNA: TGTGCCAGCAGCACGCTCCACTTAGCGGGGGGCGTTGAGGAGACCCAGTACTTC. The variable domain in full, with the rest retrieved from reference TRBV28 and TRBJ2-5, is DVKVTQSSRYLVKRTGEKVFLECVQDMDHENMFWYRQDPGLGLRLIYFSYDVKMKEKGDIPEGYSVSREKKERFSLILESASTNQTSMYLCASSTLHLAGGVEETQYFGPGTRLLVL.

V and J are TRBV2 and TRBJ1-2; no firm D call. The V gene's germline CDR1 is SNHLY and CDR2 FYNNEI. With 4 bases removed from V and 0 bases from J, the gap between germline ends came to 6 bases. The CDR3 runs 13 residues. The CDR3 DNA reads TGTGCCAGCAGTGTGCAGGCTAACTATGGCTACACCTTC. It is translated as CASSVQANYGYTF.

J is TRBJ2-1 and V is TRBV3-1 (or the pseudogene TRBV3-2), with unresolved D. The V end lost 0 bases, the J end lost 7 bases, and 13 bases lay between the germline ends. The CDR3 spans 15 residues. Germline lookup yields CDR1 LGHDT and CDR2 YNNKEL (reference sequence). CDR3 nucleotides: TGTGCCAGCAGCCAAGATTCCGGGTATAGTAATGAGCAGTTCTTC. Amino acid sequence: CASSQDSGYSNEQFF.

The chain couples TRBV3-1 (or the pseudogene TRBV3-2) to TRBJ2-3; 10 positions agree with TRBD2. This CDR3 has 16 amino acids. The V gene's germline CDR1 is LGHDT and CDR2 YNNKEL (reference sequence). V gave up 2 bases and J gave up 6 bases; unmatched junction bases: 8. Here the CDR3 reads CASSQPGLALGDTQYF. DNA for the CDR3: TGTGCCAGCAGCCAACCGGGACTAGCGTTGGGGGATACGCAGTATTTT.

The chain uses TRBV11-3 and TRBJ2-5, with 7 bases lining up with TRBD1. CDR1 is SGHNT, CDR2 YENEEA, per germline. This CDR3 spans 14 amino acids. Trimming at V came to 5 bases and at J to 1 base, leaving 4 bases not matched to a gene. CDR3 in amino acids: CASSRRDSQETQYF. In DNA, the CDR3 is TGTGCCAGCAGCCGCCGGGACAGCCAAGAGACCCAGTACTTC.

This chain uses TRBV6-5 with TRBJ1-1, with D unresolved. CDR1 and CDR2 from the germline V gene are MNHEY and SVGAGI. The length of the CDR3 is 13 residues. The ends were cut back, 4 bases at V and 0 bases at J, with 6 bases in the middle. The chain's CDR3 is CASSSILNTEAFF. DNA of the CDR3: TGTGCCAGCAGTTCAATTCTGAACACTGAAGCTTTCTTT.

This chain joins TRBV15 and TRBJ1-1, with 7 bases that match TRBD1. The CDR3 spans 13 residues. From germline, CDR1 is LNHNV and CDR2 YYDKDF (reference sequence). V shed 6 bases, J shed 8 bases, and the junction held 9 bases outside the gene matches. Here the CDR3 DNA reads TGTGCCACCAGTGACGGGGACAGTCGCGAAGCTTTCTTT. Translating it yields CATSDGDSREAFF.

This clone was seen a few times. DNA for the CDR3: TGTGCCAGCAGCCCGGGACAGTACGAAGCTTTCTTT. As protein: CASSPGQYEAFF. The V call is TRBV6-6, the J call TRBJ1-1; 7 bases match TRBD1. Germline values: CDR1 MNHNY, CDR2 SVGAGI (reference sequence). The CDR3 runs 12 residues. J gave up 8 bases and V 6 bases, and 6 bases lay outside the gene matches.

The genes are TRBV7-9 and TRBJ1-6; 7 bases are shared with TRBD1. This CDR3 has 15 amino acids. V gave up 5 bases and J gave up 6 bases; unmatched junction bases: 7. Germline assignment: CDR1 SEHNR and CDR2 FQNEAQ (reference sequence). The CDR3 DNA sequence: TGTGCCAGCAGCCTAGGACAGGATCGTAATTCACCCCTCCACTTT. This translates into CASSLGQDRNSPLHF.

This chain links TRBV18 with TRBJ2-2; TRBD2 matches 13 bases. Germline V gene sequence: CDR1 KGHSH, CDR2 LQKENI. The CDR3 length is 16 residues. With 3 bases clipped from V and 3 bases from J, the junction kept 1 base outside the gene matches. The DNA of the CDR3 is TGTGCCAGCTCACCTACTAGCGGGAGGGACACCGGGGAGCTGTTTTTT. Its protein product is CASSPTSGRDTGELFF.

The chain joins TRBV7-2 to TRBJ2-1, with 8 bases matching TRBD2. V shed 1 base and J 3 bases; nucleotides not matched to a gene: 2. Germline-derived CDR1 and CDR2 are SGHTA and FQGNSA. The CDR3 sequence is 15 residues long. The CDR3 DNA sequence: TGTGCCAGCAGCTTAGGCGGGAGGCACTACAATGAGCAGTTCTTC. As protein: CASSLGGRHYNEQFF.

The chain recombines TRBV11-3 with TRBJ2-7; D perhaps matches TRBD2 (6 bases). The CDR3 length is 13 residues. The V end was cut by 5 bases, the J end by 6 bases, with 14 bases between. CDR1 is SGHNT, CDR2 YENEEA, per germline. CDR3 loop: CASSLGTGLEQYF. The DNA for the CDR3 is TGTGCCAGCAGCCTCGGGACTGGTCTCGAGCAGTACTTC.